These T cell receptor beta chains were read from a single sample in a study of a mutant IDH1 vaccine in newly diagnosed glioma. The protocol was immunoSEQ multiplex PCR, while the TCRdb copy is restricted to in-frame clones and leaves out a portion. Of tens of thousands of clones in the sample, more than 75% were seen once. For these receptors, no antigen is known. Sequenced here: PBMCs, sampled from a glioma patient whose treatment included an IDH1 peptide vaccine. These receptor sequences come from a man aged 35-49 years with glioma. Each CDR3 is given with its conserved first and last residue. A D gene is named only where the DNA matches it firmly.

len	v_gene	d_gene	CDR3aa
16	TRBV7-6	NA	CASSYMRGSSYNEQFF
13	TRBV7-2	NA	CASSRTGPDEQFF
16	TRBV19	NA	CASRSPGRGWGEKLFF
11	TRBV5-4	NA	CASRGGRGYTF
15	TRBV19	TRBD1	CASSFHGQVDYGYTF
14	TRBV5-4	NA	CASSLGTNTGELFF
12	TRBV5-6	NA	CASSGSSYEQYF
15	TRBV5-1	TRBD1	CASSLEDRGKSPLHF
13	TRBV5-6	TRBD1	CASSRTGANGYTF
16	TRBV30	TRBD2	CAWSVPHSGGAGEQYF
15	TRBV25-1	NA	CASSELGTGNTEAFF
15	TRBV5-1	TRBD1	CASSAGDRGTSPLHF
14	TRBV5-1	NA	CASSLEVSTDTQYF
14	TRBV6-1	NA	CASLTPGRTYEQYF
14	TRBV9	NA	CASSVEGRADTQYF
15	TRBV28	TRBD2	CASTQAGEGTDTQYF
15	TRBV6-6	TRBD1	CASSYQGASADTQYF
13	TRBV6-6	NA	CASSPRGGNEQFF
15	TRBV7-9	TRBD2	CASSPGSGGYNEQFF
15	TRBV7-8	TRBD1	CASSLGDRVWEKLFF
13	TRBV19	NA	CASIGRGNTEAFF
14	TRBV5-8	NA	CASSTRSSNGELFF
15	TRBV10-3	NA	CAISRYQGRTDTQYF
13	TRBV11-2	NA	CASSLDRDQPQHF
14	TRBV28	NA	CASGQTVAYNEQFF
15	TRBV19	TRBD1	CASSSRGAANEKLFF
14	TRBV6-6	NA	CASSYTRERGELFF
12	TRBV5-1	NA	CASRDGSDPLHF
14	TRBV29-1	TRBD1	CSALGTGGPDTQYF
15	TRBV7-8	NA	CASSSRRDKDNEQFF
15	TRBV11-2	TRBD1	CASSLTGNSNQPQHF
14	TRBV7-6	NA	CASSFEGSGNTIYF
15	TRBV5-1	TRBD2	CASSDSSGGAREQFF
18	TRBV5-4	NA	CASSPSGGPREGVDGYTF
13	TRBV27	NA	CATAGAGDFGYTF
13	TRBV2	NA	CASSEALHTEAFF
14	TRBV6-6	NA	CASSSKGSSRGAFF
15	TRBV18	NA	CASSPPNRESGELFF
15	TRBV9	TRBD1	CASSPTTGASYEQYF
13	TRBV7-9	NA	CASSLGRGNEEFF